Reported below is one T cell receptor beta chain. These data come from a study of cytomegalovirus exposure and HLA in healthy donors. Primers included in the PCR were 60 Vbeta and 13 Jbeta primers. Measured with immunoSEQ multiplex PCR; TCRdb has only the in-frame clones, and not every one. The sample table sets out 65,000 to 95,000 clones. Donors were nominally healthy when sampled, though unrecorded immune exposures were likely. The CDR3 is 15 residues long. Unmatched junction bases numbered 2, after V lost 2 bases and J lost 3 bases. CDR1 is MNHEY, CDR2 SVGAGI, per germline. The sequenced sample was PBMCs. The TCR originated in a man between 25 and 39 years old in good health and CMV-seronegative. This chain joins TRBV6-5 and TRBJ2-1; 9 bases are shared with TRBD1. The CDR3 DNA reads as TGTGCCAGCAGTTACCAGACAGGGGGCTACAATGAGCAGTTCTTC. Its translation: CASSYQTGGYNEQFF.